These 27 T cell receptor beta chains originate from one sample sequenced in a study of cytomegalovirus exposure and HLA in healthy donors. PCR amplification relied on 60 Vbeta primers (plus 13 Jbeta primers). Repertoires were generated with immunoSEQ multiplex PCR, while TCRdb's copy carries only in-frame clones and drops some. Of tens of thousands of clones listed, about 70% are singletons. The sequenced sample was PBMCs. These receptors were taken from a male donor in good health and CMV-seropositive.

The chain couples TRBV7-9 to TRBJ2-1; D is unclear. The germline V gene encodes CDR1 SEHNR and CDR2 FQNEAQ (reference sequence). V lost 0 bases, J lost 0 bases, and 6 bases lay in between. This CDR3 is 15 amino acids long. In nucleotides, the CDR3 is TGTGCCAGCAGCTTAGCAGGAGTCTCCTACAATGAGCAGTTCTTC. Amino acids: CASSLAGVSYNEQFF.

This clone occurred a few times. This chain connects TRBV5-4 to TRBJ2-7, with 13 nucleotides matching TRBD2. The CDR3 is 18 residues long. CDR1 and CDR2 from the germline V gene are SGHNT and YYREEE (reference sequence). The V and J ends lost 0 bases and 5 bases, in that order; junction bases with no gene match: 11. The CDR3 coding sequence is TGTGCCAGCAGCTTGGGACTAGCGGGAGGCCTCGGCCCCAACGAGCAGTACTTC. Protein sequence: CASSLGLAGGLGPNEQYF.

The gene calls are TRBV19 and TRBJ1-2, with 8 bases lining up with TRBD1. The CDR3 length is 12 residues. V shed 3 bases and J 13 bases; nucleotides not matched to a gene: 7. Germline V gene data show CDR1 as LNHDA and CDR2 as SQIVND (reference sequence). This chain's CDR3 is CASSIAGGAGTF. DNA of the CDR3: TGTGCCAGTAGTATCGCAGGGGGCGCGGGCACCTTC.

In this sample, this clone is medium-sized. The V and J genes are TRBV11-3 and TRBJ1-2; TRBD1 is a possible D gene (6 bases). The V gene lost 5 bases and the J gene lost 6 bases, with 19 bases spanning the gap. The germline gives CDR1 SGHNT, CDR2 YENEEA. This CDR3 region has 15 residues. The CDR3 is CASSEDYRSGDGYTF. DNA for the CDR3: TGTGCCAGCAGCGAGGATTACAGGTCAGGGGATGGCTACACCTTC.

The chain links TRBV2 to TRBJ1-1, with 12 bases lining up with TRBD1. The J segment lost 4 bases and the V segment lost 6 bases, leaving 9 bases of the junction unmatched. The length of the CDR3 is 16 residues. Germline values: CDR1 SNHLY, CDR2 FYNNEI. Here the CDR3 DNA reads TGTGCCAGCAGAGGGACAGGGGGCGCGGGTGGCACTGAAGCTTTCTTT. Translated: CASRGTGGAGGTEAFF.

As concerns this clone: Because it lacks the conserved phenylalanine or tryptophan at the end, this CDR3 is likely a read error. This chain uses TRBV10-3 with TRBJ1-1; weak D call: TRBD1 (5 bases). The CDR3 sequence is 14 residues long. CDR1 is ENHRY, CDR2 SYGVKD, per germline. V was cut by 6 bases and J by 0 bases, with 11 bases left in between. In nucleotides, the CDR3 is TGTGCCATCAGAGTAGACAGCTTGAACACTGAAGCTTTCCTT. Translated, it gives CAIRVDSLNTEAFL.

The chain has TRBV6-1 and TRBJ1-5; D is perhaps TRBD1 (5 bases). Germline loops: CDR1 MNHNS, CDR2 SASEGT. The CDR3 has 14 amino acids. The V gene lost 5 bases and the J gene lost 4 bases, with 12 bases spanning the gap. The CDR3 region is CASSTGVTNQPQHF. The DNA of the CDR3 is TGTGCCAGCAGTACAGGCGTTACTAATCAGCCCCAGCATTTT.

V is TRBV5-4 and J is TRBJ2-3; no definite D call. This CDR3 has 14 residues. From germline, CDR1 is SGHNT and CDR2 YYREEE (reference sequence). The ends were cut back, 6 bases at V and 3 bases at J, with 14 bases in the middle. As DNA, the CDR3 is TGTGCCAGCACCGCCAAAACAGATACAGATACGCAGTATTTT. Amino acids: CASTAKTDTDTQYF. The full variable domain, with the rest looked up from reference TRBV5-4 and TRBJ2-3, is ETGVTQSPTHLIKTRGQQVTLRCSSQSGHNTVSWYQQALGQGPQFIFQYYREEENGRGNFPPRFSGLQFPNYSSELNVNALELDDSALYLCASTAKTDTDTQYFGPGTRLTVL.

The J gene is TRBJ1-5, the V gene TRBV27; D unresolved. Germline V CDR1 and CDR2: MNHEY, SMNVEV (reference sequence). Trimming removed 6 bases at V and 0 bases at J, with 12 bases between. CDR3 length: 15 residues. The CDR3 DNA follows: TGTGCCAGCAGCCTAGACGGTAATAGCAATCAGCCCCAGCATTTT. This sequence encodes CASSLDGNSNQPQHF.

J is TRBJ2-1 and V is TRBV4-3; 8 positions agree with TRBD2. The germline V gene encodes CDR1 LGHNA and CDR2 YSLEER. CDR3 length: 16 amino acids. V lost 3 bases to trimming and J lost 5 bases; unmatched junction nucleotides: 9. In nucleotides, the CDR3 is TGCGCCAGCAGCCAGGCCAGTTCTAGCGGGCACAATGAGCAGTTCTTC. Amino acid sequence: CASSQASSSGHNEQFF.

This chain connects TRBV19 to TRBJ1-2; D not resolved. V lost 5 bases, J lost 2 bases, and 12 bases lay in between. From germline, CDR1 is LNHDA and CDR2 SQIVND (reference sequence). The CDR3 runs to 14 residues. The CDR3 coding sequence is TGTGCCAGTAGTGGACTGTCATTGAACTATGGCTACACCTTC. Translated: CASSGLSLNYGYTF.

The chain has TRBV4-1 and TRBJ2-5; 8 bases agree with TRBD1. The CDR3 has 17 residues. CDR1 MGHRA and CDR2 YSYEKL come from the germline V gene. V was clipped by 0 bases and J by 5 bases; unmatched bases: 11. The DNA of the CDR3 is TGCGCCAGCAGCCAAGATGGTAGGACAGGGAATTTGGAGACCCAGTACTTC. Translating it yields CASSQDGRTGNLETQYF.

The rearrangement uses TRBV5-1 and TRBJ1-1; tentatively, D is TRBD1 (5 bases). The CDR3 runs to 15 residues. V shed 4 bases and J shed 3 bases, with 16 bases lying between them. Germline V gives CDR1 SGHRS, CDR2 YFSETQ. The CDR3 sequence: CASSGIERGHTEAFF. The CDR3 nucleotides read TGCGCCAGCAGCGGTATCGAAAGGGGCCACACTGAAGCTTTCTTT.

As concerns this clone: One junction end disagrees with the germline gene, perhaps due to a read error. J is TRBJ1-2 and V is TRBV7-9; D is unresolved. This CDR3 is built from 11 residues. Germline CDR1 is SEHNR and CDR2 is FQNEAQ (reference sequence). CDR3 nucleotides: TGTTCCAGCAGCCGCGGGGATGGCTACACCTTC. Its translation is CSSSRGDGYTF. The full variable domain, completed using reference TRBV7-9 and TRBJ1-2, is DTGVSQNPRHKITKRGQNVTFRCDPISEHNRLYWYRQTLGQGPEFLTYFQNEAQLEKSRLLSDRFSAERPKGSFSTLEIQRTEQGDSAMYLCSSSRGDGYTFGSGTRLTVV.

The chain has TRBV23-1 and TRBJ1-2, with unresolved D. TRBV23-1 is filed as an ORF, its function uncertain. This CDR3 comprises 14 residues. The ends were cut back, 1 base at V and 2 bases at J, with 8 bases in the middle. This CDR3 reads CASSQLARNYGYTF. The CDR3 DNA follows: TGCGCCAGCAGTCAATTAGCGCGGAACTATGGCTACACCTTC.

This chain connects TRBV9 to TRBJ2-5, with a weak D call TRBD1 (5 bases). V was trimmed by 7 bases and J by 0 bases, leaving 13 bases between them. The length of the CDR3 is 14 residues. Germline lookup yields CDR1 SGDLS and CDR2 YYNGEE. The CDR3 DNA follows: TGTGCCAGCTCTCGACAGCTTTACCAAGAGACCCAGTACTTC. It yields the protein CASSRQLYQETQYF.

This clone was found a few times. The chain links TRBV5-1 to TRBJ2-6; D gene unclear. This CDR3 region has 17 residues. Germline V lookup: CDR1 SGHRS, CDR2 YFSETQ. V was clipped by 2 bases and J by 0 bases, with 12 bases between them. The CDR3 nucleotides read TGCGCCAGCAGCTTCGAACAGATAAGCTCTGGGGCCAACGTCCTGACTTTC. It encodes CASSFEQISSGANVLTF.

The chain employs TRBV7-9 and TRBJ2-1; no firm D call. CDR3 length equals 12 residues. Germline loops: CDR1 SEHNR, CDR2 FQNEAQ (reference sequence). Deletions cut 1 base from V and 8 bases from J, with 6 bases between. DNA for the CDR3: TGTGCCAGCAGCTTAGATTCTGATGAGCAGTTCTTC. Protein sequence: CASSLDSDEQFF.

This sequence joins TRBV7-8 and TRBJ2-5; 8 nucleotides agree with TRBD2. The germline V gene encodes CDR1 SGHVS and CDR2 FQNEAQ. The CDR3 has 16 amino acids. J lost 3 bases, V lost 2 bases, and 8 bases had no gene match. The CDR3: CASSLRLAGLKETQYF. CDR3 DNA sequence: TGTGCCAGCAGCTTACGGCTAGCGGGCCTAAAAGAGACCCAGTACTTC.

The rearrangement joins TRBV4-1 to TRBJ2-2, with 8 bases lining up with TRBD1. Trimming cost V 3 bases and J 5 bases; bases outside gene matches: 5. CDR3 length: 15 residues. Germline V lookup: CDR1 MGHRA, CDR2 YSYEKL. The CDR3 spells CASSQNRGTTGELFF. The CDR3 DNA reads as TGCGCCAGCAGCCAGAACAGGGGGACTACCGGGGAGCTGTTTTTT.

The V and J genes are TRBV11-3 and TRBJ1-6; 7 bases align to TRBD1. Trimming cost V 4 bases and J 9 bases; bases outside gene matches: 3. From germline, CDR1 is SGHNT and CDR2 YENEEA. The CDR3 sequence is 13 residues long. As DNA, the CDR3 is TGTGCCAGCAGCTCGACAGGGAGTTCACCCCTCCACTTT. Translation: CASSSTGSSPLHF. Looking up the rest from reference TRBV11-3 and TRBJ1-6 gives the full variable domain: EAGVVQSPRYKIIEKKQPVAFWCNPISGHNTLYWYLQNLGQGPELLIRYENEEAVDDSQLPKDRFSAERLKGVDSTLKIQPAELGDSAVYLCASSSTGSSPLHFGNGTRLTVT.

The chain combines TRBV6-6 with TRBJ2-4; D possibly corresponds to TRBD2 (5 bases). This CDR3 region has 16 residues. Germline V gene lookup returns CDR1 MNHNY and CDR2 SVGAGI (reference sequence). Trimming shortened V by 6 bases and J by 6 bases, and 21 bases separated the two germline ends. In DNA, the CDR3 is TGTGCCAGCAGCCCAGAGGGTGCGGGCGTTGGAAACATTCAGTACTTC. It codes for CASSPEGAGVGNIQYF.

The chain combines TRBV4-1 with TRBJ1-6, with D uncertain. Germline CDR1 reads MGHRA; CDR2 reads YSYEKL. The CDR3 loop spans 15 amino acids. V was pared by 3 bases and J by 6 bases, with 12 bases between. The CDR3 DNA follows: TGCGCCAGCAGCCATGGACGGAGGTTTAATTCACCCCTCCACTTT. This translates into CASSHGRRFNSPLHF.

This chain joins TRBV5-4 and TRBJ2-1; D is perhaps TRBD2 (6 bases). Germline V CDR1 and CDR2: SGHNT, YYREEE (reference sequence). This CDR3 spans 15 amino acids. V was trimmed by 0 bases and J by 2 bases, leaving 9 bases between them. CDR3 bases: TGTGCCAGCAGCTTGGATGCGGGACCCTACAATGAGCAGTTCTTC. Translated, it gives CASSLDAGPYNEQFF.

The gene calls are TRBV19 and TRBJ1-2; D is undetermined. CDR3 length: 15 amino acids. CDR1 is LNHDA, CDR2 SQIVND, per germline (reference sequence). V was clipped by 1 base and J by 0 bases, with 9 bases between them. As DNA, the CDR3 is TGTGCCAGTAGTATAGGCTACAGCACTAACTATGGCTACACCTTC. Its protein product is CASSIGYSTNYGYTF.

The chain couples TRBV5-8 to TRBJ2-7, with 10 bases matching TRBD1. The CDR3 length is 17 residues. The germline gives CDR1 SGHTS, CDR2 YDEGEE. After removal of 9 bases from V and 1 base from J, the junction contained 16 bases not matched to a gene. This chain's CDR3 is CATRSGRGTGVSYEQYF. The CDR3 DNA reads TGTGCCACCCGTAGCGGACGGGGGACAGGGGTTTCCTACGAGCAGTACTTC.

The J gene is TRBJ2-1, the V gene TRBV19; 13 bases are a match to TRBD2. Germline CDR1 and CDR2: LNHDA and SQIVND (reference sequence). The length of the CDR3 is 14 residues. With V trimmed by 8 bases and J by 10 bases, 8 bases remained unmatched. CDR3 DNA: TGTGCCAGTCGGACTAGCGGGGGTTTACGGGAGCAGTTCTTC. Protein: CASRTSGGLREQFF.